Listed here are 19 T cell receptor beta chains from one sample, sequenced in a study of blood T cells in healthy people across ages. It was with a sample-barcoded 5' primer and a J-beta primer mix that a second PCR of about 6 to 11 cycles was run. TCRdb analysed the 5' RACE reads with MiXCR anew, one entry per CDR3 protein. The sample holds approximately 960,000 distinct CDR3 sequences; 25% to 35% are singletons and the top ten take 10% to 13%. These data are also associated with another study on T cells of mothers and their children.

The sample was blood. These receptors were taken from a woman aged 40 to 55 in good health.

This clonotype has just a few counts. The chain uses TRBV12-3 or TRBV12-4 and TRBJ2-6; maybe TRBD2 (5 bases). V was pared by 5 bases and J by 4 bases, with 24 bases between. The CDR3 sequence is 19 residues long. The CDR3 bases are TGTGCCAGCAGTGCATCCTTGACTAAGGTCCCATCGGGGGCCAACGTCCTGACTTTC. Its translation is CASSASLTKVPSGANVLTF.

This clonotype was seen repeatedly, ten times or more. V usage is TRBV7-2 and J usage is TRBJ1-1, with D unclear. CDR3 length: 13 amino acids. Germline V gene lookup returns CDR1 SGHTA and CDR2 FQGNSA. V lost 7 bases to trimming and J lost 0 bases, with 9 bases between them. The DNA for the CDR3 is TGTGCCAGCACCAGCTACCTGAACACTGAAGCTTTCTTT. Translation: CASTSYLNTEAFF.

Worth noting for this clonotype: A clone one base away is much larger, so this may be a read error. This sequence joins TRBV10-3 and TRBJ2-7, with D tentatively TRBD2 (5 bases). V lost 3 bases, J lost 6 bases, and 9 bases lay in between. Germline V lookup: CDR1 ENHRY, CDR2 SYGVKD. The CDR3 extends over 12 amino acids. In DNA form, the CDR3 reads TGTGCCATCAGTGAAGGAGGTGTCGAGCAGTACTTC. Its protein product is CAISEGGVEQYF.

The chain carries TRBV10-3 and TRBJ1-5; a possible D gene is TRBD1 (6 bases). The germline gives CDR1 ENHRY, CDR2 SYGVKD. Trimming left V 0 bases short and J 7 bases short, with 13 bases between. The CDR3 is 15 amino acids. The CDR3 DNA reads TGTGCCATCAGTGAGTCCGGGCAGGGGAGGCAGCCCCAGCATTTT. Encoded protein: CAISESGQGRQPQHF.

There are many counts of this clonotype. The V gene is TRBV7-2, the J gene TRBJ2-1; 10 bases are a match to TRBD1. Germline V gene data show CDR1 as SGHTA and CDR2 as FQGNSA. V was pared by 5 bases and J by 4 bases, with 2 bases of the junction left unmatched. The CDR3 extends over 14 amino acids. CDR3 sequence: CASSRDRGYNEQFF. In nucleotides, the CDR3 is TGTGCCAGCAGCCGGGACAGGGGTTACAATGAGCAGTTCTTC.

The rearrangement uses TRBV5-1 and TRBJ2-3; the D gene is possibly TRBD1 (7 bases). The germline V gene has CDR1 SGHRS and CDR2 YFSETQ. The CDR3 spans 15 residues. Trimming pared 4 bases from V and 4 bases from J, leaving 16 bases between. CDR3: CASSLSPGGSDTQYF. The DNA for the CDR3 is TGCGCCAGCAGCCTGAGCCCAGGGGGGTCAGATACGCAGTATTTT.

This clonotype was recorded at least ten times. The chain joins TRBV12-3 or TRBV12-4 to TRBJ2-3; weak D call: TRBD1 (5 bases). This CDR3 spans 14 amino acids. V was trimmed by 3 bases and J by 6 bases, leaving 13 bases between them. CDR3 DNA: TGTGCCAGCAGTTTTATTCTTAACAGGGATACGCAGTATTTT. This translates into CASSFILNRDTQYF.

The table lists this clonotype with a few counts. V usage is TRBV20-1 and J usage is TRBJ2-1, with TRBD2 identical over 10 bases. Germline-derived CDR1 and CDR2 are DFQATT and SNEGSKA (reference sequence). With V trimmed by 2 bases and J by 3 bases, 4 bases remained unmatched. The CDR3 has 15 residues. The CDR3 bases are TGCAGTGCTAGAAGGCTAGCGGGGGACTACAATGAGCAGTTCTTC. Its translation is CSARRLAGDYNEQFF.

The V call is TRBV12-3 or TRBV12-4, the J call TRBJ1-5; 12 bases agree with TRBD1. Trimming cost V 6 bases and J 6 bases; bases outside gene matches: 3. The CDR3 runs 14 residues. The CDR3 reads CASRGQGASQPQHF. The CDR3 DNA is TGTGCCAGCAGGGGACAGGGGGCTAGTCAGCCCCAGCATTTT.

Only a few counts were recorded for this clonotype. The chain joins TRBV6-5 to TRBJ1-2; D not resolved. Trimming cost V 0 bases and J 1 base, with 3 bases left between them. The CDR3 has 13 amino acids. CDR1 and CDR2 from the germline V gene are MNHEY and SVGAGI. CDR3 amino acids: CASSYSVNYGYTF. The DNA for the CDR3 is TGTGCCAGCAGTTACTCAGTTAACTATGGCTACACCTTC.

This clonotype was seen only once. The rearrangement links TRBV5-5 to TRBJ2-5; 9 bases are a match to TRBD2. The J call is doubtful: the DNA matches TRBJ2-7 better. This CDR3 has 14 amino acids. The germline gives CDR1 SGHKS, CDR2 YYEKEE (reference sequence). The CDR3 DNA is TGTGCCAGCAGGAGCGTAGCGGGGGACTACGAGCAGTACTTC. It specifies CASRSVAGDYEQYF.

The chain employs TRBV6-2 or TRBV6-3 and TRBJ1-1, with 7 bases identical to TRBD1. The CDR3 is 12 residues long. CDR1 MNHEY and CDR2 SVGEGT come from the germline V gene. Trimming at V came to 8 bases and at J to 11 bases, leaving 11 bases not matched to a gene. CDR3 loop: CASGQVGRSAFF. DNA of the CDR3: TGTGCCAGCGGACAGGTTGGTAGGTCGGCTTTCTTT.

As for this clonotype: The germline gene is not matched at one end of the junction; a read error may be the cause. V gene TRBV6-5 combines with J gene TRBJ1-4; the match to TRBD1 covers 9 bases. This CDR3 spans 17 amino acids. Germline CDR1 is MNHEY and CDR2 is SVGAGI. CDR3 region: CASSYTGQGSTNEKRFF. CDR3 sequence (DNA): TGTGCCAGCAGTTACACGGGACAGGGTTCAACTAATGAAAAACGGTTTTTT.

This sequence joins TRBV19 and TRBJ2-6; D gene unclear. Germline V CDR1 and CDR2: LNHDA, SQIVND (reference sequence). V was shortened by 3 bases and J by 0 bases, with 6 bases between the two germline ends. This CDR3 has 15 residues. This chain's CDR3 is CASSIFSSGANVLTF. In nucleotides, the CDR3 is TGTGCCAGTAGTATCTTCAGCTCTGGGGCCAACGTCCTGACTTTC.

The table lists this clonotype with a few counts. J is TRBJ1-1 and V is TRBV7-8; D is unclear. Trimming pared 5 bases from V and 2 bases from J, leaving 6 bases between. Germline V lookup: CDR1 SGHVS, CDR2 FQNEAQ. This CDR3 is built from 12 residues. CDR3 in amino acids: CASSVYNTEAFF. CDR3 DNA sequence: TGTGCCAGCAGCGTATACAACACTGAAGCTTTCTTT.

This clonotype came up once. The J gene is TRBJ2-3, the V gene TRBV30, with 10 bases identical to TRBD2. CDR3 length equals 17 residues. V lost 1 base and J lost 1; bases outside the gene matches: 8. CDR1 GTSNPN and CDR2 SVGIG come from the germline V gene (reference sequence). In DNA form, the CDR3 reads TGTGCCTGGAGTGCCATCAGCGGGAGGGCCGGCACAGATACGCAGTATTTT. Its protein product is CAWSAISGRAGTDTQYF.

Only a few counts were recorded for this clonotype. The V and J genes are TRBV15 and TRBJ2-1; 11 bases agree with TRBD1. Germline V lookup: CDR1 LNHNV, CDR2 YYDKDF (reference sequence). J lost 5 bases, V lost 3 bases, and 0 bases had no gene match. The CDR3 is 14 residues long. CDR3 DNA sequence: TGTGCCACCAGCAGGGGACAGGGGGACAATGAGCAGTTCTTC. The encoded protein is CATSRGQGDNEQFF.

This rearrangement joins TRBV5-1 to TRBJ1-1; the match to TRBD1 covers 10 bases. Trimming at V came to 0 bases and at J to 4 bases, leaving 9 bases not matched to a gene. The germline CDR1 and CDR2 sequences are SGHRS and YFSETQ. The CDR3 length is 17 residues. The CDR3 nucleotides are TGCGCCAGCAGCTTGGGCCGACAGGGGGCCTGGGGCACTGAAGCTTTCTTT. Translated: CASSLGRQGAWGTEAFF.

In this sample, this clonotype turned up many times. The rearrangement links TRBV9 to TRBJ2-3, with D unresolved. V gave up 1 base and J gave up 2 bases, with 2 bases separating them. From germline, CDR1 is SGDLS and CDR2 YYNGEE. CDR3 length: 12 residues. The CDR3 nucleotides read TGTGCCAGCAGCGTATCCACAGATACGCAGTATTTT. It encodes CASSVSTDTQYF.